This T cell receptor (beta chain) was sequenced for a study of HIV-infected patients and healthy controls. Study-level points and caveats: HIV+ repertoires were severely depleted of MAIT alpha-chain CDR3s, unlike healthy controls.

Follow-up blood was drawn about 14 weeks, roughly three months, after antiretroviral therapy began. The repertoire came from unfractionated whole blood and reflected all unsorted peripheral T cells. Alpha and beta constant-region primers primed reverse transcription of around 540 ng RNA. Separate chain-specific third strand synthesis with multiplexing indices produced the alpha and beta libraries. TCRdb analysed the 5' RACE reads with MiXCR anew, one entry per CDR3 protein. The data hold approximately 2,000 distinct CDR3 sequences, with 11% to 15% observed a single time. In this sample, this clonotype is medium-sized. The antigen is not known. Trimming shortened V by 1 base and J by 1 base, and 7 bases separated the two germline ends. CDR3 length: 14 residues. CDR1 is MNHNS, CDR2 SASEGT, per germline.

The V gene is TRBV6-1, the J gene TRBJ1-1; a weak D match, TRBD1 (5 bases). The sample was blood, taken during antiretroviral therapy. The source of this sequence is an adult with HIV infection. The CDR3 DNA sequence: TGTGCCAGCAGTGAAGGGGGGACGAACACTGAAGCTTTCTTT. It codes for CASSEGGTNTEAFF.